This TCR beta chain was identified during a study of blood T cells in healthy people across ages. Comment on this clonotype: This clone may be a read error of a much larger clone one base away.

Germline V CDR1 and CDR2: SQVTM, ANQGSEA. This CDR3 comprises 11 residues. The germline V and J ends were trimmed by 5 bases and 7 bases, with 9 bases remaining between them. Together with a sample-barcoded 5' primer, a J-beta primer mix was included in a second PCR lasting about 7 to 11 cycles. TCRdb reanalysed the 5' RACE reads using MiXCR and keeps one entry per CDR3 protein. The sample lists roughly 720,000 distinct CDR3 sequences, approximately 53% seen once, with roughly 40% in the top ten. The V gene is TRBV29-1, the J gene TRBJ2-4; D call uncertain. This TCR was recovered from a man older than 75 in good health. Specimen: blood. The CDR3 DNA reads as TGCAGCGTTAACATAGGGAACATTCAGTACTTC. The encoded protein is CSVNIGNIQYF.